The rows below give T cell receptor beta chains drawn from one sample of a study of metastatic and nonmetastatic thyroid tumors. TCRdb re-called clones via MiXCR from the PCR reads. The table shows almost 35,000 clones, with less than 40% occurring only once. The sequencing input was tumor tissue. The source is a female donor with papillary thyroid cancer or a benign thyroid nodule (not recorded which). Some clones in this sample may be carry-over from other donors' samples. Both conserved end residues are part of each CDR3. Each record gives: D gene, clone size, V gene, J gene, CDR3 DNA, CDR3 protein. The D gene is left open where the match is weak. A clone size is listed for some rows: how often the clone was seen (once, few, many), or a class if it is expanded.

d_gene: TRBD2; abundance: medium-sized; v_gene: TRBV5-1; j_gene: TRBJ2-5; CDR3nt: TGCGCCAGCAGCTCGGAAGGACTAGCGGGGGCCGCAGGGACCCAGTACTTC; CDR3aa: CASSSEGLAGAAGTQYF
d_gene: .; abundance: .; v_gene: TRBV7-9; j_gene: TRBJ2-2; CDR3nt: TGTGCCAGCAGCTTCGGAGCCACCGGGGAGCTGTTTTTT; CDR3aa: CASSFGATGELFF
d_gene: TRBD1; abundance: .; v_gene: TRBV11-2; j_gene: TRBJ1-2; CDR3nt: TGTGCCAGCACCGATACAGGGGCCCAAATCTATGGCTACACCTTC; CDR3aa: CASTDTGAQIYGYTF
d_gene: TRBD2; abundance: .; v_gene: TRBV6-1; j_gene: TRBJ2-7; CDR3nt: TGTGCCAGCAGTGAGCTCGGGACTAGCGTCCTCTACGAGCAGTACTTC; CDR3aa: CASSELGTSVLYEQYF
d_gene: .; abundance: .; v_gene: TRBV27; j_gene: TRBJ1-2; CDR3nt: TGTGCCAGCAGCCCAGGGTCTGGCTACACCTTC; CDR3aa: CASSPGSGYTF
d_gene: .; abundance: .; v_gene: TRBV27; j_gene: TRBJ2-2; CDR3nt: TGTGCCAGCAGTTTTACTACCACCGGGGAGCTGTTTTTT; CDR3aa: CASSFTTTGELFF
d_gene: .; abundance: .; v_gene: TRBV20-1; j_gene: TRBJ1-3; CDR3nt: TGCAGTGCTAGAGATCAGGGAGTCTCGGACACCATATATTTT; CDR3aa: CSARDQGVSDTIYF
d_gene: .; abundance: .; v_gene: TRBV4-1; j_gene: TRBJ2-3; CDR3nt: TGCGCCAGCAGCCAAGATGGTGTGGGGGCTAGCACAGATACGCAGTATTTT; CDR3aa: CASSQDGVGASTDTQYF
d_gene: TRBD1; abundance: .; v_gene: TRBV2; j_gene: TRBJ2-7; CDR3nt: TGTGCCAGCAGTACTCAGGGGGACCTTTACGAGCAGTACTTC; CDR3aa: CASSTQGDLYEQYF
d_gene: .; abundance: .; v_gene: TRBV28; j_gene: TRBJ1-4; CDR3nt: TGTGCCACCGCCACCGGGACGGACGTAGGGGAACTGTTTTTT; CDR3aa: CATATGTDVGELFF
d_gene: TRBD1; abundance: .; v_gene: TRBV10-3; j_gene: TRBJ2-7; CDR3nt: TGTGCCATCAGTGAGTCGGGGGACAGGGACTACGAGCAGTACTTC; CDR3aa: CAISESGDRDYEQYF
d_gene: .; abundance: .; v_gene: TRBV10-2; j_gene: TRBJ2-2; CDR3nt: TGCGCCAGCACCCCTTATAAGGACAGGAACACCGGGGAGCTGTTTTTT; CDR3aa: CASTPYKDRNTGELFF
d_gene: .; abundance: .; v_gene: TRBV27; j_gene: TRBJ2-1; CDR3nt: TGTGCCAGTTCACCCGTGGCAGGGCCCAGCTCCTACAATGAGCAGTTCTTC; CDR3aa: CASSPVAGPSSYNEQFF
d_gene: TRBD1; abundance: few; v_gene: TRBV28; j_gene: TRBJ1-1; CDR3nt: TGTGCCAGCAGTCTGACAGGGGCACTGAACACTGAAGCTTTCTTT; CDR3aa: CASSLTGALNTEAFF
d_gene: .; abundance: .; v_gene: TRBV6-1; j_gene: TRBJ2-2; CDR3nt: TGTGCCAGCATGACACTAAACACCGGGGAGCTGTTTTTT; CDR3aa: CASMTLNTGELFF
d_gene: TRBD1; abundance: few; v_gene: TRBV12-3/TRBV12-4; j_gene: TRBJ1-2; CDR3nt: TGTGCCAGCAGTTTGGGGACAGGGCACGGCTACACCTTC; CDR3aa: CASSLGTGHGYTF
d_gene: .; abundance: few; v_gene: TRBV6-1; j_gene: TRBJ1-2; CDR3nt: TGTGCCAGCAGTGTGTCAGGGAACTATGGCTACACCTTC; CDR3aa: CASSVSGNYGYTF
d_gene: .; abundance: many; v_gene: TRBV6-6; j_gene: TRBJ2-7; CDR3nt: TGTGCCAGCAGTTACGGGTTGGTAGGGAACTACGAGCAGTACTTC; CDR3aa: CASSYGLVGNYEQYF
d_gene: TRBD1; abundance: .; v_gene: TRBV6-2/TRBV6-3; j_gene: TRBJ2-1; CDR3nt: TGTGCCAGCAGTGGCAGAGGACAGGTCGCAACCAATGAGCAGTTCTTC; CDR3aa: CASSGRGQVATNEQFF
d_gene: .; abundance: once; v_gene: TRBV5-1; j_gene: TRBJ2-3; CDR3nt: TGCGCCAGCAGCTTGGGCAGGGGAACAGATACGCAGTATTTT; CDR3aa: CASSLGRGTDTQYF
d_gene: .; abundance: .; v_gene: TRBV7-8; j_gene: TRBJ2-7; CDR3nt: TGTGCCAGCAGCTTAGACGGGCGGGGAGCCTACGAGCAGTACTTC; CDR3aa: CASSLDGRGAYEQYF
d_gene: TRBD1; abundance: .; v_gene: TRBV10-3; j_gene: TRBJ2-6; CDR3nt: TGTGCCATCAGTGAGGCCGGGACAGGGGGCGCCGGGGCCAACGTCCTGACTTTC; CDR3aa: CAISEAGTGGAGANVLTF
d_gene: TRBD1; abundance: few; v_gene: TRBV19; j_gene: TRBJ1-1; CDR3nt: TGTGCCAGTAGTCTCCGGACAGGGTTGGCTGAATCTTTCTTT; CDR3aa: CASSLRTGLAESFF
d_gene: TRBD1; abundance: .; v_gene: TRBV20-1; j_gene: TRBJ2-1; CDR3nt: TGCAGTGCTAGGACCGGGACAGGGTTTGGCGCTGAGCAGTTCTTC; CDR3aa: CSARTGTGFGAEQFF
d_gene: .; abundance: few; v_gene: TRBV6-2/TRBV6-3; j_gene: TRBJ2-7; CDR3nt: TGTGCCAGCAGTTACAGTGCCAGCGGCACCTACGAGCAGTACTTC; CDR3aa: CASSYSASGTYEQYF
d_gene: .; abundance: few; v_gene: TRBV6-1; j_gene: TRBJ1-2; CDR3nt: TGTGCCAGCACCCGGCAGACGGGAGATGGCTACACCTTC; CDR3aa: CASTRQTGDGYTF
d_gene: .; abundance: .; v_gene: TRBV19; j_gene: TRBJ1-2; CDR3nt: TGTGCCAGTAGTATGGGACGGAACTATGGCTACACCTTC; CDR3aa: CASSMGRNYGYTF
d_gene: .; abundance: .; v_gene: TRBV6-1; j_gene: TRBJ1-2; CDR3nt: TGTGCCAGCAGGACCCCGGGGCCCCCTTATGGCTACACCTTC; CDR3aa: CASRTPGPPYGYTF
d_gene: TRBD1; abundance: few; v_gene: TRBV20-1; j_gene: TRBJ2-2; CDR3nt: TGCAGTGCTCCCCGACAGGGCGCGAACACCGGGGAGCTGTTTTTT; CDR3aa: CSAPRQGANTGELFF
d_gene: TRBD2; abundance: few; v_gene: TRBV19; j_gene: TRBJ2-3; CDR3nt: TGTTCCAGTAGTGCCACTAGCGGAGACCAGGATACGCAGTATTTT; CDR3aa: CSSSATSGDQDTQYF
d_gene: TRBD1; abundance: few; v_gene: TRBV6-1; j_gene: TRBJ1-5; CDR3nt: TGTGCCAGCAGTGGGCAGGGGGCAGGTCAGCCCCAGCATTTT; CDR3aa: CASSGQGAGQPQHF
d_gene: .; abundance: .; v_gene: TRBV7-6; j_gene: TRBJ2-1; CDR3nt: TGTGCCAGCAGCTTAACTTTCGACACTTTGGGGGGTTATGAGCAGTTCTTC; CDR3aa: CASSLTFDTLGGYEQFF
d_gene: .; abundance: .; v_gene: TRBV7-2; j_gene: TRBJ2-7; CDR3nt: TGTGCCAGCAGCTCTAAGGGGGGGGACGAGCAGTACTTC; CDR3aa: CASSSKGGDEQYF
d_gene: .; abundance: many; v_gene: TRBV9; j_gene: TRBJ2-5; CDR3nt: TGTGCCAGCAGCGTAGCTTGGGACGGGAGAGGGGGGGAGACCCAGTACTTC; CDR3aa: CASSVAWDGRGGETQYF
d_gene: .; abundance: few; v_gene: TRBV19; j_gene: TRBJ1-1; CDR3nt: TGTGCCAGTAGTTTTCCACGATACAACACTGAAGCTTTCTTT; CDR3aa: CASSFPRYNTEAFF
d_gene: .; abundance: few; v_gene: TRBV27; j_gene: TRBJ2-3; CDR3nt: TGTGCCAGCAGTTTACCCCCCTCGACAGATACGCAGTATTTT; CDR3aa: CASSLPPSTDTQYF